This T cell receptor (beta chain) is drawn from a study of blood T cell repertoires in COVID-19. The wider study: Samples taken during acute and convalescent COVID-19 were collected in the United States, Italy and Spain. Sources were T cells, B-cell-depleted T cells, or PBMCs; the material itself was cDNA or gDNA.

In the original processing: For nucleated cells, counts were estimated from reference gene primer amplification. Libraries were prepared by immunoSEQ multiplex PCR; TCRdb keeps only in-frame clonotypes and omits some of them. The V and J calls and the clone size are those of that table, but D and trimming were determined from the DNA. The table lists about 130,000 clones, roughly 90% of them singletons. Sequenced input: peripheral blood. This receptor was obtained from a woman older than 75 with acute or convalescent COVID-19.

CDR3 loop: CASSSPSGGGGETQYF. CDR3 DNA sequence: TGTGCCAGCAGTTCCCCGTCAGGGGGCGGAGGGGAGACCCAGTACTTC. The chain links TRBV7-2 to TRBJ2-5; TRBD1 aligns across 8 bases. The CDR3 has 16 residues. In germline, CDR1 is SGHTA, CDR2 FQGNSA. V dropped 6 bases and J dropped 5; count of bases not matched to a gene: 14.